These 5 T cell receptor beta chains originate from one sample sequenced in a study of T cell responses to AZD1222 COVID-19 vaccine. Method: immunoSEQ multiplex PCR; TCRdb's copy keeps in-frame clones and lacks some. The data hold 45,000 to 55,000 clones, with around 85% observed a single time. Sequencing was performed on peripheral blood, taken on day 0 of MenACWY control vaccination. These receptors all come from an adult in good health.

The V and J genes are TRBV3-1 (or the pseudogene TRBV3-2) and TRBJ2-7; 13 bases align to TRBD2. Germline-derived CDR1 and CDR2 are LGHDT and YNNKEL (reference sequence). With 4 bases clipped from V and 2 bases from J, the junction kept 2 bases outside the gene matches. The CDR3 has 15 residues. Here the CDR3 DNA reads TGTGCCAGCAGCCCTGGACTAGCGGGAGCCTACGAGCAGTACTTC. The encoded protein is CASSPGLAGAYEQYF.

This clone was seen at least ten times. This chain uses TRBV6-5 with TRBJ1-1; 7 nucleotides line up with TRBD1. Trimming removed 0 bases from V and 4 bases from J; junction bases left unmatched: 2. From germline, CDR1 is MNHEY and CDR2 SVGAGI. This CDR3 is built from 14 residues. Here the CDR3 reads CASSYSGQATEAFF. In DNA form, the CDR3 reads TGTGCCAGCAGTTACTCAGGACAGGCCACTGAAGCTTTCTTT.

The chain is built from TRBV2 and TRBJ1-2; D possibly corresponds to TRBD1 (5 bases). This CDR3 is built from 13 residues. Trimming removed 2 bases at V and 8 bases at J, with 12 bases between. The germline V gene encodes CDR1 SNHLY and CDR2 FYNNEI. As DNA, the CDR3 is TGTGCCAGCAGTGAACAGGGAATGGGGGGCTACACCTTC. Translated, it gives CASSEQGMGGYTF.

This chain links TRBV19 with TRBJ2-5, with D possibly TRBD1 on 6 matching bases. The CDR3 consists of 13 residues. Deletions cut 3 bases from V and 3 bases from J, with 8 bases between. Germline V lookup: CDR1 LNHDA, CDR2 SQIVND (reference sequence). In nucleotides, the CDR3 is TGTGCCAGTAGTATTACAGGGAAAGAGACCCAGTACTTC. Its protein product is CASSITGKETQYF. Looking up the rest from reference TRBV19 and TRBJ2-5 gives the full variable domain: DGGITQSPKYLFRKEGQNVTLSCEQNLNHDAMYWYRQDPGQGLRLIYYSQIVNDFQKGDIAEGYSVSREKKESFPLTVTSAQKNPTAFYLCASSITGKETQYFGPGTRLLVL.

This clone was found a few times. The V and J genes are TRBV29-1 and TRBJ2-1, with D maybe TRBD2 (5 bases). Germline lookup yields CDR1 SQVTM and CDR2 ANQGSEA. V shed 3 bases and J shed 7 bases, with 10 bases lying between them. The CDR3 has 12 amino acids. As DNA, the CDR3 is TGCAGCGTTGACGGGGTGTGGAATGAGCAGTTCTTC. It translates to CSVDGVWNEQFF.